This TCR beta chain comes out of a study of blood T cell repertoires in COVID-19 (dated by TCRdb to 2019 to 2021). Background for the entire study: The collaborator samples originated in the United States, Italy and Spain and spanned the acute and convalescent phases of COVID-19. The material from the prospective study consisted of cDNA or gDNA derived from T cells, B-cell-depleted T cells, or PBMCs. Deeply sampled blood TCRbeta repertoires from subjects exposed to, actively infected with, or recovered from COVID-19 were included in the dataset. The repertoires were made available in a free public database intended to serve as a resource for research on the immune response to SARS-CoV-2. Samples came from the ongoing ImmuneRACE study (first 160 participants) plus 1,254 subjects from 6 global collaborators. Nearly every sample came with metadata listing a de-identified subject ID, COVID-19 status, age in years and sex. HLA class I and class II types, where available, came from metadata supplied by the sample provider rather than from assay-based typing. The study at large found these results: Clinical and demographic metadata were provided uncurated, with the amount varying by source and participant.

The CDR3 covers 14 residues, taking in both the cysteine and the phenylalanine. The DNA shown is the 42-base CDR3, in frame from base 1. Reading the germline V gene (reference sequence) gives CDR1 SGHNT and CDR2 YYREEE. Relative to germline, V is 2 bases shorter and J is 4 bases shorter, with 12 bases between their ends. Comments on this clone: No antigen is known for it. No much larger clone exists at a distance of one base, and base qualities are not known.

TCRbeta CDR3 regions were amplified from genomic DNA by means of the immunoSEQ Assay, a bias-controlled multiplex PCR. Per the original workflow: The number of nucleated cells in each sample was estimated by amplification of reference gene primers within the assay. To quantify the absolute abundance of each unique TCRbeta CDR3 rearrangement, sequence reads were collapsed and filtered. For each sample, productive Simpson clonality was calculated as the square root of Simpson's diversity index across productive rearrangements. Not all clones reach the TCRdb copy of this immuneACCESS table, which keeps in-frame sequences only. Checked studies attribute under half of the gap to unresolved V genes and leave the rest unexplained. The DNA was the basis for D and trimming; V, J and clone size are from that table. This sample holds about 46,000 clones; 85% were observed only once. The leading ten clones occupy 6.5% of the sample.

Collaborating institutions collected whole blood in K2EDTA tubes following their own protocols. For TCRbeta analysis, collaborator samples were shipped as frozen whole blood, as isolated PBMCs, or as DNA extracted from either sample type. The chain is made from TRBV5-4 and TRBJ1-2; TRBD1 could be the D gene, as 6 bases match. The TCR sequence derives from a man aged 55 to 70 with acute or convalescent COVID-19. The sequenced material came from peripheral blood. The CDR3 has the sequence CASSFMGAGYGYTF. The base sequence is TGTGCCAGCAGCTTTATGGGGGCGGGCTATGGCTACACCTTC. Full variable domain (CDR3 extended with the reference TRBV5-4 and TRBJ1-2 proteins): ETGVTQSPTHLIKTRGQQVTLRCSSQSGHNTVSWYQQALGQGPQFIFQYYREEENGRGNFPPRFSGLQFPNYSSELNVNALELDDSALYLCASSFMGAGYGYTFGSGTRLTVV.